The clone carrying this T cell receptor (beta chain) occurred many times. Antigen specificity is unknown. This specimen comes from a study of T cells after yellow fever vaccination. Findings of the study overall: Booster sampling recovered most clones from primary vaccination (roughly 97% CD4, approximately 88% CD8).

TCRdb passed the 5' RACE reads through MiXCR, listing each CDR3 protein once. Of 110,000 to 150,000 distinct CDR3 sequences listed, less than 8.5% are singletons. The TCR originated in a young man who received the YFV17D yellow fever vaccine. Sequences were derived from CD4+ T cells sorted from PBMCs, sampled 10 days after the yellow fever booster vaccination.

The DNA of the CDR3 is TGCAGTGCTAGAGATCCGAACAGGGGTCGCGATGAGCAGTTCTTC. Translated, it gives CSARDPNRGRDEQFF. This rearrangement joins TRBV20-1 to TRBJ2-1; 7 bases align to TRBD1. Per germline, CDR1 DFQATT and CDR2 SNEGSKA (reference sequence). The ends lost 0 bases at V and 8 bases at J; junction bases unmatched: 10. The CDR3 has 15 amino acids.